This T cell receptor beta chain was sequenced in a study of blood T cell repertoires in COVID-19. As handled by the study authors: Reference gene primer amplification yielded estimated nucleated cell counts. The table came from immunoSEQ multiplex PCR; TCRdb's copy has only in-frame clones and leaves some out. Clone size and V and J calls were adopted from that table, with D and trimming inferred from the DNA. The sample has 43,000 or so clones, about nine tenths seen once. V was clipped by 2 bases and J by 4 bases, with 12 bases between them. Per germline, CDR1 ENHRY and CDR2 SYGVKD. There are 14 residues in the CDR3.

V and J are TRBV10-3 and TRBJ2-7, with a tentative D call TRBD2 (7 bases). The TCR was taken from a man between 60 and 75 years old with active COVID-19. The sample consisted of peripheral blood. CDR3 sequence (DNA): TGTGCCATCAGTGAGGAGGGGGGGCGGTACGAGCAGTACTTC. Residues: CAISEEGGRYEQYF.